The 3 T cell receptor beta chains below all came from one sample that was sequenced in a study of blood T cell repertoires in COVID-19. Assay: immunoSEQ multiplex PCR; the TCRdb copy retains only in-frame clones and omits some. This table holds 280,000 or so clones, 85% found once. Source material: peripheral blood. These receptors came from a human donor in a cohort sampled during active COVID-19.

The chain is built from TRBV5-1 and TRBJ2-6; TRBD1 matches 9 bases. The germline CDR1 and CDR2 sequences are SGHRS and YFSETQ. The J segment lost 3 bases and the V segment lost 4 bases, leaving 8 bases of the junction unmatched. This CDR3 region has 17 residues. The CDR3 reads CASSPAGTGYGANVLTF. As DNA, the CDR3 is TGCGCCAGCAGCCCGGCCGGGACAGGGTATGGGGCCAACGTCCTGACTTTC.

The gene calls are TRBV7-8 and TRBJ1-1, with TRBD1 matching over 7 bases. V trimming: 1 base; J trimming: 2 bases; junction bases outside the gene matches: 1. CDR1 is SGHVS, CDR2 FQNEAQ, per germline. The CDR3 length is 14 residues. The CDR3 coding sequence is TGTGCCAGCAGCTTAGGGGACAGAAACACTGAAGCTTTCTTT. This translates into CASSLGDRNTEAFF.

The chain recombines TRBV20-1 with TRBJ2-7; 7 bases fit TRBD2. The CDR3 has 14 amino acids. V lost 3 bases to trimming and J lost 5 bases; unmatched junction nucleotides: 10. CDR1 DFQATT and CDR2 SNEGSKA come from the germline V gene (reference sequence). CDR3 sequence reads: CSASERGAAHEQYF. CDR3 bases: TGCAGTGCTAGTGAGCGGGGCGCAGCACACGAGCAGTACTTC.